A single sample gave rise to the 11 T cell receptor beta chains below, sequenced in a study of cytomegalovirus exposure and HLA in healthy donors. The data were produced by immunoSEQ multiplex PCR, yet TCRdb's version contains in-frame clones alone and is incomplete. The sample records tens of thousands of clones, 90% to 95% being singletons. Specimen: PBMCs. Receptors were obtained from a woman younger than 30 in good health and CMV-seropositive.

The chain's CDR3 is CASRRGSEETQYF. The CDR3, as DNA: TGTGCCAGTAGGCGGGGTTCCGAAGAGACCCAGTACTTC. The chain couples TRBV25-1 to TRBJ2-5; perhaps TRBD2 as D (6 bases). Germline CDR1 MGHDK, CDR2 SYGVNS. The V end was cut by 9 bases, the J end by 3 bases, with 14 bases between. The CDR3 has 13 amino acids.

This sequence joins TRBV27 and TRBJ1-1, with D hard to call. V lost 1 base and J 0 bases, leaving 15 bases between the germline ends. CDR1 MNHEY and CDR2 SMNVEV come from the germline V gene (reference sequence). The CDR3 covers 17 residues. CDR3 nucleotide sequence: TGTGCCAGCAGTTTATTCCGTGTGGCAGATCTGAACACTGAAGCTTTCTTT. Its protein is CASSLFRVADLNTEAFF.

CDR3 bases: TGTGCCAGCAGTTCCGGACTCAATGAGCAGTTCTTC. Translating it yields CASSSGLNEQFF. The rearrangement joins TRBV28 to TRBJ2-1, with a weak D call TRBD2 (5 bases). Germline V gene lookup returns CDR1 MDHEN and CDR2 SYDVKM. Trimming left V 4 bases short and J 6 bases short, with 7 bases between. The CDR3 has 12 amino acids.

CDR3 residues: CAWNSGGYGYTF. Written as DNA, the CDR3 is TGTGCCTGGAATAGCGGTGGATATGGCTACACCTTC. This sequence joins TRBV30 and TRBJ1-2; D ambiguous. Between the trimmed V and J ends, which lost 4 bases and 5 bases, there was a span of 11 bases. The CDR3 spans 12 residues. CDR1 and CDR2 from the germline V gene are GTSNPN and SVGIG (reference sequence).

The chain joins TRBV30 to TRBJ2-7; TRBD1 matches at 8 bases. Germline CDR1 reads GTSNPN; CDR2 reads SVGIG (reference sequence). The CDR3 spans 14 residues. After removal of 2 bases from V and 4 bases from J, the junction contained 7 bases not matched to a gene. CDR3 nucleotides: TGTGCCTGGAGTATCGGACAGGGTACTTACGAGCAGTACTTC. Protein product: CAWSIGQGTYEQYF.

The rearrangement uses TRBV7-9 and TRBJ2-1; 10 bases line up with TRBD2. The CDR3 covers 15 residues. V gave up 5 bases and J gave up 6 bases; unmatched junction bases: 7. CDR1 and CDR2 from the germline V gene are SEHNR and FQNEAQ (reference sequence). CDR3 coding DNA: TGTGCCAGCAGCCCCACTAGCGGGAACCCCAATGAGCAGTTCTTC. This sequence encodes CASSPTSGNPNEQFF.

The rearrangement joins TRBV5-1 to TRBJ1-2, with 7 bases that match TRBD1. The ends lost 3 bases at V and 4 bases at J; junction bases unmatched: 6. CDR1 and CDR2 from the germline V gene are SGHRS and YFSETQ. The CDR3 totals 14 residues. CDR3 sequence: CASSYGTAVYGYTF. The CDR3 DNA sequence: TGCGCCAGCAGCTATGGGACAGCGGTCTATGGCTACACCTTC.

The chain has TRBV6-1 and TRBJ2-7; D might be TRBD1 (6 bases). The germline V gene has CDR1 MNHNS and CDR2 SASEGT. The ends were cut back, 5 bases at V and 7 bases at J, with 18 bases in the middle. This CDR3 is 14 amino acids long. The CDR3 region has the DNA TGTGCCAGCAGTCGGACAGATTACGAGGGGGAGCAGTACTTC. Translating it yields CASSRTDYEGEQYF.

CDR3 DNA sequence: TGTGCCAGCAGCCCCCCGGTCGACAGGGTCGACACTGAAGCTTTCTTT. Protein: CASSPPVDRVDTEAFF. The J gene is TRBJ1-1, the V gene TRBV9; TRBD1 matches at 7 bases. V trimming: 4 bases; J trimming: 3 bases; junction bases outside the gene matches: 12. This CDR3 is built from 16 residues. The germline V gene has CDR1 SGDLS and CDR2 YYNGEE.

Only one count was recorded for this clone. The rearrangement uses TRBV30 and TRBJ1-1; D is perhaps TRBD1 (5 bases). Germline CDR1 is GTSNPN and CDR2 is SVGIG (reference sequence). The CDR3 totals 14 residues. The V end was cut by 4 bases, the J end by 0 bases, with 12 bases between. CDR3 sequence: CAWNTGNMNTEAFF. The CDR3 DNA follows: TGTGCCTGGAACACAGGCAACATGAACACTGAAGCTTTCTTT.

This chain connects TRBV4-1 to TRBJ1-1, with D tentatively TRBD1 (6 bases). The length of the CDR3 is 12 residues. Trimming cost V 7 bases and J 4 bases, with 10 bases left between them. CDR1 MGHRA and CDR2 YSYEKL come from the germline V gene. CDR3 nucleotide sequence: TGCGCCAGCACGAGAGGGGGCACTGAAGCTTTCTTT. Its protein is CASTRGGTEAFF.